A selection of T cell receptor beta chains follows, all from one sample in a study of blood T cell repertoires in COVID-19. Data came from immunoSEQ multiplex PCR; TCRdb stores just in-frame clones and leaves some out. The sample has about 110,000 clones, over 75% seen once; the top ten hold around 8.4%. Sequences were obtained from peripheral blood. The origin of the receptors is a woman between 65 and 79 years old who had recovered from COVID-19. Both conserved end residues are part of each CDR3. Fields, in order: clone size, D gene, V gene, J gene, CDR3 protein, CDR3 DNA. D genes are given only for firm matches. Size is omitted from some rows. Given values are once, few, many or a class for expanded clones.

clone_size: .
d_call: .
v_call: TRBV27
j_call: TRBJ2-7
cdr3_aa: CASSLSYTRREQYF
cdr3_nt: TGTGCCAGCAGTTTATCGTACACGCGGAGAGAGCAGTACTTC

clone_size: .
d_call: TRBD1
v_call: TRBV5-4
j_call: TRBJ1-1
cdr3_aa: CASSLDRDRTEAFF
cdr3_nt: TGTGCCAGCAGCCTGGACAGGGATAGGACTGAAGCTTTCTTT

clone_size: .
d_call: .
v_call: TRBV5-5
j_call: TRBJ2-7
cdr3_aa: CASSPQAPYEQYF
cdr3_nt: TGTGCCAGCAGCCCGCAGGCCCCCTACGAGCAGTACTTC

clone_size: .
d_call: TRBD1
v_call: TRBV9
j_call: TRBJ2-1
cdr3_aa: CASSAPSQGVYNEQFF
cdr3_nt: TGTGCCAGCAGCGCCCCGTCCCAGGGGGTTTACAATGAGCAGTTCTTC

clone_size: .
d_call: .
v_call: TRBV18
j_call: TRBJ2-7
cdr3_aa: CASRSGQSYEQYF
cdr3_nt: TGTGCCAGCAGGAGCGGGCAGTCCTACGAGCAGTACTTC

clone_size: .
d_call: TRBD1
v_call: TRBV28
j_call: TRBJ1-1
cdr3_aa: CASVTGLNTEAFF
cdr3_nt: TGTGCCAGCGTGACAGGGTTAAACACTGAAGCTTTCTTT

clone_size: .
d_call: .
v_call: TRBV28
j_call: TRBJ1-4
cdr3_aa: CASRPPTGIEKLFF
cdr3_nt: TGTGCCAGCAGGCCCCCAACAGGGATTGAAAAACTGTTTTTT

clone_size: .
d_call: .
v_call: TRBV9
j_call: TRBJ1-3
cdr3_aa: CASSVGHSGNTIYF
cdr3_nt: TGTGCCAGCAGCGTGGGGCATAGTGGAAACACCATATATTTT

clone_size: .
d_call: TRBD1
v_call: TRBV7-2
j_call: TRBJ2-1
cdr3_aa: CASKIGTGGNEQFF
cdr3_nt: TGTGCCAGCAAAATCGGGACAGGGGGCAATGAGCAGTTCTTC

clone_size: .
d_call: TRBD2
v_call: TRBV5-1
j_call: TRBJ2-1
cdr3_aa: CASSLGGRAVTLYNEQFF
cdr3_nt: TGCGCCAGCAGCTTGGGCGGGAGGGCCGTCACGTTATACAATGAGCAGTTCTTC

clone_size: .
d_call: .
v_call: TRBV30
j_call: TRBJ1-3
cdr3_aa: CAWSNTGSANTIYF
cdr3_nt: TGTGCCTGGAGTAACACAGGCTCTGCAAACACCATATATTTT

clone_size: .
d_call: TRBD2
v_call: TRBV5-1
j_call: TRBJ2-5
cdr3_aa: CASSLGLAGLQETQYF
cdr3_nt: TGCGCCAGCAGCTTGGGACTAGCGGGGCTCCAAGAGACCCAGTACTTC

clone_size: .
d_call: TRBD2
v_call: TRBV7-2
j_call: TRBJ2-5
cdr3_aa: CASSLEVLSGRETQYF
cdr3_nt: TGTGCCAGCAGCTTAGAGGTTTTGAGCGGGAGAGAGACCCAGTACTTC

clone_size: .
d_call: .
v_call: TRBV28
j_call: TRBJ2-7
cdr3_aa: CASRIGGTASSYEQYF
cdr3_nt: TGTGCCAGCAGAATAGGAGGGACTGCTAGCTCCTACGAGCAGTACTTC

clone_size: .
d_call: TRBD1
v_call: TRBV9
j_call: TRBJ1-1
cdr3_aa: CASSAGQGNTEAFF
cdr3_nt: TGTGCCAGCAGCGCGGGACAGGGGAACACTGAAGCTTTCTTT

clone_size: .
d_call: TRBD1
v_call: TRBV19
j_call: TRBJ1-1
cdr3_aa: CASIGWGQGRTEAFF
cdr3_nt: TGTGCCAGTATTGGTTGGGGACAGGGAAGGACTGAAGCTTTCTTT

clone_size: .
d_call: .
v_call: TRBV5-1
j_call: TRBJ1-5
cdr3_aa: CASSLGGQNSNQPQHF
cdr3_nt: TGCGCCAGCAGCTTGGGGGGACAAAATAGCAATCAGCCCCAGCATTTT

clone_size: .
d_call: TRBD1
v_call: TRBV6-6
j_call: TRBJ1-1
cdr3_aa: CASSLDRGQVF
cdr3_nt: TGTGCCAGCAGCCTGGACAGGGGGCAGGTCTTT

clone_size: .
d_call: TRBD1
v_call: TRBV7-9
j_call: TRBJ1-2
cdr3_aa: CASSYGQANYGYTF
cdr3_nt: TGTGCCAGCAGCTACGGACAGGCTAACTATGGCTACACCTTC

clone_size: .
d_call: .
v_call: TRBV29-1
j_call: TRBJ1-1
cdr3_aa: CSVDREGVTEAFF
cdr3_nt: TGCAGCGTTGATAGGGAGGGGGTCACTGAAGCTTTCTTT

clone_size: once
d_call: TRBD1
v_call: TRBV30
j_call: TRBJ1-3
cdr3_aa: CAWSEGARGNTIYF
cdr3_nt: TGTGCCTGGAGTGAGGGGGCGAGAGGAAACACCATATATTTT

clone_size: .
d_call: .
v_call: TRBV7-3
j_call: TRBJ2-3
cdr3_aa: CASSSTGHHTDTQYF
cdr3_nt: TGTGCCAGCAGCTCTACGGGACACCACACAGATACGCAGTATTTT

clone_size: once
d_call: .
v_call: TRBV18
j_call: TRBJ1-1
cdr3_aa: CASSRDGRNTEAFF
cdr3_nt: TGTGCCAGCTCGCGGGACGGAAGAAACACTGAAGCTTTCTTT

clone_size: .
d_call: TRBD1
v_call: TRBV2
j_call: TRBJ2-5
cdr3_aa: CASSGTGQETQYF
cdr3_nt: TGTGCCAGCAGTGGGACAGGGCAAGAGACCCAGTACTTC

clone_size: .
d_call: TRBD1
v_call: TRBV28
j_call: TRBJ1-2
cdr3_aa: CASTRQGGYGYTF
cdr3_nt: TGTGCCAGCACCAGACAGGGGGGCTATGGCTACACCTTC

clone_size: .
d_call: .
v_call: TRBV7-2
j_call: TRBJ1-1
cdr3_aa: CASSLYSFRNTEAFF
cdr3_nt: TGTGCCAGCAGCTTGTACAGCTTCAGAAACACTGAAGCTTTCTTT